This T cell receptor beta chain was documented in a study of blood T cell repertoires in COVID-19. Looking at the study overall: T cells, B-cell-depleted T cells, or PBMCs supplied cDNA or gDNA.

The CDR3 contains 13 residues. V lost 4 bases and J lost 14; bases outside the gene matches: 9. Only in-frame clones appear in the TCRdb table, and some are missing; sequencing was by immunoSEQ multiplex PCR. Of 210,000 or so clones in the sample, about 85% are singletons; the top ten hold 11%. This receptor was identified in a man aged 25-45 years who had recovered from COVID-19. This chain joins TRBV12-3 or TRBV12-4 and TRBJ2-1; TRBD2 agrees at 9 bases. The specimen was PBMCs or T cells enriched from blood (not recorded which). The CDR3 DNA reads TGTGCCAGCAGTTATGGTAGCGGGAGTTTCGAGTTCTTC. It is translated as CASSYGSGSFEFF.